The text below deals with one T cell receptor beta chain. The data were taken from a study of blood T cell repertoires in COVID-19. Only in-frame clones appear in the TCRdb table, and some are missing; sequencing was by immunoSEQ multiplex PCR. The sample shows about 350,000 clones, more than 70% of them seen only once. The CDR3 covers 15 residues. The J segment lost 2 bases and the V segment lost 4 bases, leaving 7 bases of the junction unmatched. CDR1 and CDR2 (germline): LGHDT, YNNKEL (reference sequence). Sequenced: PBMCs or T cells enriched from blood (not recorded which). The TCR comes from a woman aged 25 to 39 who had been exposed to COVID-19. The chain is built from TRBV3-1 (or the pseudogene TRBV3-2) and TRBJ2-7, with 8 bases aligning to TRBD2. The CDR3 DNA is TGTGCCAGCAGCCCCTCGGGAGGGACCCCCTACGAGCAGTACTTC. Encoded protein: CASSPSGGTPYEQYF.